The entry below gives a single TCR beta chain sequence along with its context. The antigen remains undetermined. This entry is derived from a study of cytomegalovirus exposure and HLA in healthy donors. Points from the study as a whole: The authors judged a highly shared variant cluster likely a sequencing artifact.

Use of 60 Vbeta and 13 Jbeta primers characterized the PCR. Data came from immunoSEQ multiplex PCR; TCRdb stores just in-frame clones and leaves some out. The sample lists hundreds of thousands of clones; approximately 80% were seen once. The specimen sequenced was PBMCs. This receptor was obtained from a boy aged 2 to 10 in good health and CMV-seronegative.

CDR3: CASKYQGANEKLFF. The CDR3 nucleotides read TGTGCCAGTAAATATCAGGGGGCGAATGAAAAACTGTTTTTT. The chain combines TRBV19 with TRBJ1-4, with TRBD1 identical over 8 bases. The CDR3 runs 14 residues. Germline lookup yields CDR1 LNHDA and CDR2 SQIVND (reference sequence). V gave up 7 bases and J gave up 5 bases; unmatched junction bases: 6.